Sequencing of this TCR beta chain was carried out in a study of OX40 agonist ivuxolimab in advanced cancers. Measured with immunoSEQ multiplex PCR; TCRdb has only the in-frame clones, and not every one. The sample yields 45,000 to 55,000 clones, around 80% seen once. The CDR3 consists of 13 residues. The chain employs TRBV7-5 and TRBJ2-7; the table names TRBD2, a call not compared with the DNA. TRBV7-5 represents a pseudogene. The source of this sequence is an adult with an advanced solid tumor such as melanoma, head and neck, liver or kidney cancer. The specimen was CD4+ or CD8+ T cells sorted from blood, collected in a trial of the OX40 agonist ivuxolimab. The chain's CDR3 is CASRTSRSYEQYF. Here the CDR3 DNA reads TGTGCCAGCAGGACTAGTCGCTCCTACGAGCAGTACTTC.